This is a list of T cell receptor beta chains from one sample in a study of long-term antiretroviral therapy in people with HIV. Assay: immunoSEQ multiplex PCR; the TCRdb copy retains only in-frame clones and omits some. Of around 28,000 clones listed, 75% to 90% are singletons. The source was unsorted PBMCs, collected 2.3 years after starting antiretroviral therapy. These receptors were collected from a man between 35 and 55 years old with HIV. CDR3s include the opening cysteine and the closing phenylalanine or tryptophan. The D gene is left open where the match is weak. Not all rows give a size; the values are once, few, many and, for expanded clones, a class.

clone_size j_call d_call v_call cdr3_nt cdr3_aa
- TRBJ2-1 - TRBV25-1 TGTGCCAGCAGTGGGGACAAGAGCTCCTACAATGAGCAGTTCTTC CASSGDKSSYNEQFF
- TRBJ1-2 - TRBV12-5 TGTGCTAGTGGTTTGGCCCGCGACAGCTACCACTATGGCTACACCTTC CASGLARDSYHYGYTF
once TRBJ2-7 TRBD1 TRBV5-1 TGCGCCAGCAGCACTAGGACAGGGGGCTTCGTCGAGCAGTACTTC CASSTRTGGFVEQYF
- TRBJ2-7 - TRBV4-1 TGCGCCAGCAGCCCCTTGGGGGTTGGAACCTACGAGCAGTACTTC CASSPLGVGTYEQYF
few TRBJ1-5 - TRBV5-1 TGCGCCAGCAGCTTGTGGGGCGGGGATCAGCCCCAGCATTTT CASSLWGGDQPQHF
- TRBJ2-1 - TRBV11-2 TGTGCCAGCAGCTTGGATTCGACGGCACGGACTAAGAGGAATGAGCAGTTCTTC CASSLDSTARTKRNEQFF
- TRBJ1-3 TRBD1 TRBV5-4 TGTGCCAGCAGCTTCGGGACAGGGGCTGGAAACACCATATATTTT CASSFGTGAGNTIYF
- TRBJ2-7 - TRBV20-1 TGCAGTGCTAGTTCCCAGGGCGAGCAGTACTTC CSASSQGEQYF
few TRBJ2-1 - TRBV9 TGTGCCAGCAGCGTCGATTCCTACAATGAGCAGTTCTTC CASSVDSYNEQFF
- TRBJ2-7 - TRBV10-3 TGTGCCATCAGTGACCCGGGGGAGAGCTCCTACGAGCAGTACTTC CAISDPGESSYEQYF
- TRBJ2-7 - TRBV11-2 TGTGCCAGCAGCTTAACCACGGGGGTGGCGCCTACCTACGAGCAGTACTTC CASSLTTGVAPTYEQYF
- TRBJ2-5 - TRBV11-2 TGTGCCAGCAGCAGGGTAGGGGCGCAACAAGAGACCCAGTACTTC CASSRVGAQQETQYF
- TRBJ2-2 - TRBV5-1 TGCGCCAGCAGTTCGGGAGAGTCGAACACCGGGGAGCTGTTTTTT CASSSGESNTGELFF
- TRBJ2-5 - TRBV5-4 TGTGCCAGCAGCTCTGGAACGCGGTTGGAGACCCAGTACTTC CASSSGTRLETQYF
- TRBJ1-1 - TRBV11-2 TGTGCCAGCAGCTTATCCCCAGGGAGGTTTGGAGCTTTCTTT CASSLSPGRFGAFF
- TRBJ2-2 - TRBV5-6 TGTGCCAGCAGCTTGACCGTACGCGCGAACACCGGGGAGCTGTTTTTT CASSLTVRANTGELFF
- TRBJ2-1 - TRBV6-5 TGTGCCAGCAGGCAAAGGGGAAATGAGCAGTTCTTC CASRQRGNEQFF
- TRBJ1-2 TRBD1 TRBV5-1 TGCGCCAGCAGCTTAGACCGGGACAGTTATGGCTACACCTTC CASSLDRDSYGYTF